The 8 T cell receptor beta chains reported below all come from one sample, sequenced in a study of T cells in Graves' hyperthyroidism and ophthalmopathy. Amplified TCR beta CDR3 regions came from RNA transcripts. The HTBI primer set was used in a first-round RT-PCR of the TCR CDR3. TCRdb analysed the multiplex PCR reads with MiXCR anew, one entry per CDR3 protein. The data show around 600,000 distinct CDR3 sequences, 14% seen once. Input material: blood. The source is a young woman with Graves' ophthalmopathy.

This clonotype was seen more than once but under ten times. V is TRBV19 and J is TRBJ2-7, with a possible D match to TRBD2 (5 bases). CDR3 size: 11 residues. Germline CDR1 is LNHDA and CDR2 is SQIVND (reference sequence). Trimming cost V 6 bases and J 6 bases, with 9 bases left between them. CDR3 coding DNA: TGTGCCAGTAGGAGCGGTCTCGAGCAGTACTTC. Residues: CASRSGLEQYF. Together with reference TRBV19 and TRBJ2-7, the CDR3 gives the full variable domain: DGGITQSPKYLFRKEGQNVTLSCEQNLNHDAMYWYRQDPGQGLRLIYYSQIVNDFQKGDIAEGYSVSREKKESFPLTVTSAQKNPTAFYLCASRSGLEQYFGPGTRLTVT.

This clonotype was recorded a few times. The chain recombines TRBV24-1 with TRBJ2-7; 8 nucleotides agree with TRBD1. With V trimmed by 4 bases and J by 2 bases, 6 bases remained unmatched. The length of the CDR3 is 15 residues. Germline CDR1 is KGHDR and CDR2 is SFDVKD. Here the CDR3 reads CATSDNRGSAYEQYF. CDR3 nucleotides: TGTGCCACCAGTGACAACAGGGGGTCAGCCTACGAGCAGTACTTC.

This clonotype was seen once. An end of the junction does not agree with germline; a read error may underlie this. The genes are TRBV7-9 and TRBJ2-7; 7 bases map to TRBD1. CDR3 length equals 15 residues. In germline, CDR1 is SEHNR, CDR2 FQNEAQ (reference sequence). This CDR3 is CASSQRKGAPYEQYF. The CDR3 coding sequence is TGCGCCAGCAGCCAACGGAAGGGGGCGCCCTACGAGCAGTACTTC.

CDR3 amino acids: CASSSLIQGAVYEQYF. In nucleotides, the CDR3 is TGTGCCAGCAGTTCCCTGATACAGGGGGCCGTCTACGAGCAGTACTTC. This sequence joins TRBV28 and TRBJ2-7; the match to TRBD1 covers 9 bases. CDR1 is MDHEN and CDR2 is SYDVKM in the germline V gene. V dropped 4 bases and J dropped 3; count of bases not matched to a gene: 10. This CDR3 is 16 amino acids long.

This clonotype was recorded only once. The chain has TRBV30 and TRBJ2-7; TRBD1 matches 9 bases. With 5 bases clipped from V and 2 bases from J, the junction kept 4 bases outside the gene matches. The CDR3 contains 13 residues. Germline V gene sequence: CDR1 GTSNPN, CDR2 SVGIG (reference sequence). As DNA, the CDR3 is TGTGCCTGGGGCGGACAGGGGACCTACGAGCAGTACTTC. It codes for CAWGGQGTYEQYF. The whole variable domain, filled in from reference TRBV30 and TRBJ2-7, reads SQTIHQWPATLVQPVGSPLSLECTVEGTSNPNLYWYRQAAGRGLQLLFYSVGIGQISSEVPQNLSASRPQDRQFILSSKKLLLSDSGFYLCAWGGQGTYEQYFGPGTRLTVT.

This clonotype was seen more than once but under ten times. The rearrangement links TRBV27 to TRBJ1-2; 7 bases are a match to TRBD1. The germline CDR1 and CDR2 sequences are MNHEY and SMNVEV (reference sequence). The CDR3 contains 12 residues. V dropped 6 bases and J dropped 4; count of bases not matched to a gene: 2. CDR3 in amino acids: CASRQGTYGYTF. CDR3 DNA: TGTGCCAGCAGACAGGGGACCTATGGCTACACCTTC.

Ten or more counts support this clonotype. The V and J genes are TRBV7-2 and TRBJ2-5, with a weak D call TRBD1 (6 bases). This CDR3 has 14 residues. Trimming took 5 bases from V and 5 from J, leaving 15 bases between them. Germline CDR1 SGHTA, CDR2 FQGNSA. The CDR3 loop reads CASSRPQGMETQYF. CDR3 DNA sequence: TGTGCCAGCAGCCGCCCACAGGGAATGGAGACCCAGTACTTC.

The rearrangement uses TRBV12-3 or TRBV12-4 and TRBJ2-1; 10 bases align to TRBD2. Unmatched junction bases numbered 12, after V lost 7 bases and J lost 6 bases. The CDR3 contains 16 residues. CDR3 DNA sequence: TGTGCCAGCACCCCGCTAGCGGGAGAACTCATCAATGAGCAGTTCTTC. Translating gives CASTPLAGELINEQFF.